A single sample is the source of the 5 T cell receptor beta chains below, sequenced in a study of T cell changes during pregnancy in multiple sclerosis. Sequencing used immunoSEQ multiplex PCR; TCRdb keeps in-frame clones, though not all of them. The sample shows around 50,000 clones, 92% of them seen only once. The sample was CD4+ T cells from peripheral blood mononuclear cells, taken after pregnancy. These receptors were obtained from a female donor in good health, enrolled as a control in a pregnancy study.

The chain links TRBV15 to TRBJ2-7, with D possibly TRBD2 on 5 matching bases. V lost 1 base and J 4 bases, leaving 11 bases between the germline ends. The CDR3 has 14 residues. In germline, CDR1 is LNHNV, CDR2 YYDKDF (reference sequence). The CDR3 DNA reads TGTGCCACCAGCAGAGCAGGACCGGGGTACGAGCAGTACTTC. Protein sequence: CATSRAGPGYEQYF.

The chain couples TRBV19 to TRBJ1-5; 7 nucleotides match TRBD1. After removal of 6 bases from V and 3 bases from J, the junction contained 23 bases not matched to a gene. Germline V gives CDR1 LNHDA, CDR2 SQIVND (reference sequence). There are 20 residues in the CDR3. The CDR3 DNA sequence: TGTGCCAGTAGCCCCGCCCCCAGGGGGAAGGCACAGGCCTTCAATCAGCCCCAGCATTTT. Amino acids: CASSPAPRGKAQAFNQPQHF.

This sequence joins TRBV10-1 and TRBJ1-1; D is unresolved. The CDR3 is 14 residues long. Germline loops: CDR1 WNHNN, CDR2 SYGVQD (reference sequence). V lost 2 bases, J lost 2 bases, and 9 bases lay in between. DNA for the CDR3: TGCGCCAGCAGTGAGACAGAGATCAACACTGAAGCTTTCTTT. As protein: CASSETEINTEAFF.

The chain carries TRBV6-6 and TRBJ2-7; 14 bases map to TRBD2. The CDR3 is made up of 16 amino acids. Germline CDR1 reads MNHNY; CDR2 reads SVGAGI (reference sequence). The V segment lost 2 bases and the J segment 5 bases; nucleotides outside the gene matches: 5. CDR3 amino acids: CASSYPGTSGGDEQYF. The CDR3 region has the DNA TGTGCCAGCAGTTACCCCGGGACTAGCGGGGGTGACGAGCAGTACTTC.

This clone was seen only once. The J gene is TRBJ2-6, the V gene TRBV5-5, with D possibly matching TRBD2 (6 bases). The CDR3 is 18 amino acids. Between the trimmed V and J ends, which lost 1 base and 0 bases, there was a span of 14 bases. Germline V gene data show CDR1 as SGHKS and CDR2 as YYEKEE (reference sequence). The CDR3 spells CASSLFGGARSGANVLTF. CDR3 sequence (DNA): TGTGCCAGCAGCTTGTTCGGAGGGGCCCGCTCTGGGGCCAACGTCCTGACTTTC.